Listed below are T cell receptor beta chains from one sample, sequenced in a study of a mutant IDH1 vaccine in newly diagnosed glioma. For these TCRs, the target antigens are not known. Sequencing was performed with immunoSEQ multiplex PCR; in TCRdb, only in-frame clones are kept and a portion is missing. The table lists some 130,000 clones, roughly 77% of them singletons. The material sequenced was PBMCs, taken from a glioma patient whose treatment included an IDH1 peptide vaccine. The receptors here all came from a man in his forties with glioma. CDR3s include the opening cysteine and the closing phenylalanine or tryptophan. A D gene is named only where the DNA matches it firmly. Size values are once, few and many counts, or a class for expanded clones, and some rows have none.

cdr3_nt cdr3_aa j_call v_call d_call clone_size
TGTGCCTGGAGAAGGCTAGCGGCAGGGACCTACAATGAGCAGTTCTTC CAWRRLAAGTYNEQFF TRBJ2-1 TRBV30 TRBD2 few
TGTGCCAGCAGTGAGACAGGGAGCTCCTACAATGAGCAGTTCTTC CASSETGSSYNEQFF TRBJ2-1 TRBV6-4 TRBD1 .
TGTGCCAGCAGTCCTCCCTGGACCATGACCAGGACCAACGAGCAGTACTTC CASSPPWTMTRTNEQYF TRBJ2-7 TRBV28 . .
TGTGCCAGCAGCTTAGCGCTTGGACAGTTCGAGACCCAGTACTTC CASSLALGQFETQYF TRBJ2-5 TRBV7-2 . .
TGTGCCAGCAGCCCATGGACAGGGAGCAATCAGCCCCAGCATTTT CASSPWTGSNQPQHF TRBJ1-5 TRBV7-8 TRBD1 few
TGTGCCAGTAGTATAAGAGGGATCGACTATGGCTACACCTTC CASSIRGIDYGYTF TRBJ1-2 TRBV19 . .
TGTGCCAGCAGCTTAGGGGAGGAGCGGAGGGGGGAGACCCAGTACTTC CASSLGEERRGETQYF TRBJ2-5 TRBV7-2 . once
TGTGCCAGCAGCTTAAGTCATAGGCAAGAGACCCAGTACTTC CASSLSHRQETQYF TRBJ2-5 TRBV7-2 . .
TGTGCCAGCAGCTTGGACAGGGGGCTGTACTATGGCTACACCTTC CASSLDRGLYYGYTF TRBJ1-2 TRBV7-2 TRBD1 .
TGTGCCAGCAGCCAAGGACAGGTCGGTGGCTACACCTTC CASSQGQVGGYTF TRBJ1-2 TRBV4-2 . .
TGTGCCAGCAGCTCGCTCGGAGGGGGTGGAGATGGGGCTTTCTTT CASSSLGGGGDGAFF TRBJ1-1 TRBV5-4 . .
TGCGCCAGCAGTTTGGACAGCCAAGAGACCCAGTACTTC CASSLDSQETQYF TRBJ2-5 TRBV10-1 . .
TGTGCCTGGAGCGCCGGGAACATCCAAGAGACCCAGTACTTC CAWSAGNIQETQYF TRBJ2-5 TRBV30 . .
TGCAGTGCTAGAGGACAGAACGAGCAGTACTTC CSARGQNEQYF TRBJ2-7 TRBV20-1 . few
TGTGCCAGCAGCTTAGAAGGGACTAGTTTAGATACGCAGTATTTT CASSLEGTSLDTQYF TRBJ2-3 TRBV13 TRBD2 .
TGTGCCATCAGTGAGGGGACAGGCCTTCTAGCCAAAAACATTCAGTACTTC CAISEGTGLLAKNIQYF TRBJ2-4 TRBV10-3 TRBD1 few
TGTGCCAGCAGTACACAGGGGAGCTCCTACAATGAGCAGTTCTTC CASSTQGSSYNEQFF TRBJ2-1 TRBV28 TRBD1 .
TGTGCCAGCAGTTACTTCAAGGGGGGGAATGAAAAACTGTTTTTT CASSYFKGGNEKLFF TRBJ1-4 TRBV6-6 . .
TGCAGCGCCTCGGAGAACTATGGCTACACCTTC CSASENYGYTF TRBJ1-2 TRBV29-1 . .
TGTGCCAGCAGCGTAGGAGTCAGCGGGAAGAACACCGGGGAGCTGTTTTTT CASSVGVSGKNTGELFF TRBJ2-2 TRBV9 TRBD2 .
TGTGCCAGCAGCCGAGGCAGCCGGGGAAACATTCAGTACTTC CASSRGSRGNIQYF TRBJ2-4 TRBV5-6 . .
TGTGCCAGCAGCCAAGAAGTGGGCTACACCTTC CASSQEVGYTF TRBJ1-2 TRBV4-2 . .
TGTGCCAGCGCCCACTCCCGCACCGGGGAGCTGTTTTTT CASAHSRTGELFF TRBJ2-2 TRBV27 . .
TGTGCCAGTGGGAGACAGGGCTCGAACACCGGGGAGCTGTTTTTT CASGRQGSNTGELFF TRBJ2-2 TRBV19 TRBD1 .
TGTGCCAGCAGTTCGAGGACAGGGGAAAATCAGCCCCAGCATTTT CASSSRTGENQPQHF TRBJ1-5 TRBV28 TRBD1 .
TGTGCCAGCAGTTACTCTAGGCAGGGGCATGGCTACACCTTC CASSYSRQGHGYTF TRBJ1-2 TRBV6-5 . .
TGTGCCAGTAGCGCACCGGAACAGGTTAGGGACTATGGCTACACCTTC CASSAPEQVRDYGYTF TRBJ1-2 TRBV19 . .
TGTGCCAGCAGTTCTACAGGGCCAAGCTCCTACGAGCAGTACTTC CASSSTGPSSYEQYF TRBJ2-7 TRBV6-5 . .
TGCGCCAGCAGCGGGGCCCGGACGGGGTCCTACAATGAGCAGTTCTTC CASSGARTGSYNEQFF TRBJ2-1 TRBV5-1 . .
TGTGCCAGCAGTTTAGGAGGTAGGAACTATGGCTACACCTTC CASSLGGRNYGYTF TRBJ1-2 TRBV28 . .
TGTGCCAGCAGTTTAGCTCGGGGGGGCCCCGAGACCCAGTACTTC CASSLARGGPETQYF TRBJ2-5 TRBV27 TRBD2 few
TGTGCCAGCAGCTTGGTTAGGGGGGACACTGAAGCTTTCTTT CASSLVRGDTEAFF TRBJ1-1 TRBV5-4 . .
TGTGCCAGCAGCTTCGTTTCCTACGAGCAGTACTTC CASSFVSYEQYF TRBJ2-7 TRBV7-9 . .
TGTGCCAGCAGAGGGTTCGGTCAGGGTAGAGATACGCAGTATTTT CASRGFGQGRDTQYF TRBJ2-3 TRBV5-6 . .
TGCGCCAGCAGCTCTTCCGGGACAGCAAACACCGGGGAGCTGTTTTTT CASSSSGTANTGELFF TRBJ2-2 TRBV5-1 TRBD1 few
TGCAGCGTTCCCCACCGAGACAGCCAAGAGACCCAGTACTTC CSVPHRDSQETQYF TRBJ2-5 TRBV29-1 . .
TGCGCCAGCAGCCCTTCCGGGACGGCCTATAATTCACCCCTCCACTTT CASSPSGTAYNSPLHF TRBJ1-6 TRBV4-1 . .
TGTGCCAGCAAGCAGGGTTCGGTTAGCTACACCTTC CASKQGSVSYTF TRBJ1-2 TRBV28 . few
TGCGCCAGCAGCTCCAGGAGCTCCTATAATTCACCCCTCCACTTT CASSSRSSYNSPLHF TRBJ1-6 TRBV5-1 . .
TGTGCCAGCAGCTTGGGAAACAGGGGGCTCTATGGCTACACCTTC CASSLGNRGLYGYTF TRBJ1-2 TRBV5-4 TRBD1 .
TGTGCCAGCAGGATGGGGGAGGAGGACACCATATATTTT CASRMGEEDTIYF TRBJ1-3 TRBV9 . few
TGCGCCAGCTCTCTTATGACAGGGCAGACTTATGGCTACACCTTC CASSLMTGQTYGYTF TRBJ1-2 TRBV5-1 TRBD1 .
TGTGCCAGCAGACCCCGACAGGGGGACGTGGATACGCAGTATTTT CASRPRQGDVDTQYF TRBJ2-3 TRBV5-8 TRBD1 .
TGTGCCAGCTCCCTCTTCCCGGCCCCCCAGCATTTT CASSLFPAPQHF TRBJ1-5 TRBV6-1 . .
TGTGCCAGCAGTCGAGACCAACACACTGAAGCTTTCTTT CASSRDQHTEAFF TRBJ1-1 TRBV6-1 . .
TGTGCCAGCACGGCGGCAGGAGCGAACACCGGGGAGCTGTTTTTT CASTAAGANTGELFF TRBJ2-2 TRBV14 . .
TGTGCCAGCATCGTAGAGAGGGCGGGACGGGGCTACACCTTC CASIVERAGRGYTF TRBJ1-2 TRBV7-2 . once
TGTGCCAGCAGCGAGAGGGAGCCGGATAATTCACCCCTCCACTTT CASSEREPDNSPLHF TRBJ1-6 TRBV11-2 . .
TGTGCCAGTAGTCAATTTCAGGGGGGTACCAATAATCAGCCCCAGCATTTT CASSQFQGGTNNQPQHF TRBJ1-5 TRBV19 TRBD1 .
TGTGCCAGCAGTCCGGGAGGACCACTGGGGGAGCAGTACTTC CASSPGGPLGEQYF TRBJ2-7 TRBV27 TRBD2 .
TGTGCCAGTAGAGGATACCGGGACAGCTATGGCTACACCTTC CASRGYRDSYGYTF TRBJ1-2 TRBV19 TRBD1 .
TGCAGCGTGGGCCGAGGGGACAGGGGGTACAATGAGCAGTTCTTC CSVGRGDRGYNEQFF TRBJ2-1 TRBV29-1 TRBD1 once
TGTGCCAGCAGGGATAGTCCGACCCTCACAGATACGCAGTATTTT CASRDSPTLTDTQYF TRBJ2-3 TRBV27 . .
TGTGCCAGCAGTTTTAGAGTCGGAACTGAAGCTTTCTTT CASSFRVGTEAFF TRBJ1-1 TRBV28 . .
TGTGCCACCAGCAGAGATGACGGGAAGGTTTCTAGCACAGATACGCAGTATTTT CATSRDDGKVSSTDTQYF TRBJ2-3 TRBV15 . .
TGTGCCAGCAGCCAAGGGGGACGGGACTATGGCTACACCTTC CASSQGGRDYGYTF TRBJ1-2 TRBV14 . .
TGTGCCAGCTCATCTCAGACTAGCGGGGAATTCTACGAGCAGTACTTC CASSSQTSGEFYEQYF TRBJ2-7 TRBV18 TRBD2 .
TGCAGCGTTGAAGTAGCGGATACGCAGTATTTT CSVEVADTQYF TRBJ2-3 TRBV29-1 . once
TGTGCCAGCAGTTACTCCTCGGGTGGCTACACCTTC CASSYSSGGYTF TRBJ1-2 TRBV6-5 . .
TGCGCCAGCAGTGTGGGCAGGGGCTCCTACGAGCAGTACTTC CASSVGRGSYEQYF TRBJ2-7 TRBV10-2 . .